This TCR beta chain was retrieved from a study of blood T cell repertoires in COVID-19. TCRdb keeps only in-frame clones here, not all; method: immunoSEQ multiplex PCR. Of roughly 56,000 clones in the sample, 89% were seen once. The CDR3 is 14 residues long. J was trimmed by 5 bases and V by 5 bases; bases with no gene match: 8. CDR1 PRHDT and CDR2 FYEKMQ come from the germline V gene (reference sequence). The V and J genes are TRBV13 and TRBJ2-5, with 7 bases fitting TRBD2. The receptor's source is a woman aged 55-75 years with COVID-19, enrolled during active disease. Sequencing was carried out using peripheral blood. The CDR3 is CASSVRWGGETQYF. CDR3 DNA: TGTGCCAGCAGCGTTAGATGGGGAGGGGAGACCCAGTACTTC.